The 2 T cell receptor beta chains below come from one sample, sequenced in a study of blood T cells in healthy people across ages. Alongside a J-beta primer mix, a sample-barcoded 5' primer served in a second PCR lasting about 6 to 11 cycles. Each CDR3 protein is one row after TCRdb ran MiXCR on the 5' RACE reads. The repertoire holds about 1.1 million distinct CDR3 sequences, with 35% to 45% as singletons. Material: blood. The receptors derive from a man in his late teens or twenties in good health.

CDR3 DNA sequence: TGTGCCAGCAGTTTACCAGGGACAGGGATTACGGATACGCAGTATTTT. As protein: CASSLPGTGITDTQYF. The chain joins TRBV28 to TRBJ2-3; 9 bases map to TRBD1. This CDR3 comprises 16 residues. Trimming removed 2 bases from V and 6 bases from J; junction bases left unmatched: 9. The germline V gene has CDR1 MDHEN and CDR2 SYDVKM.

The V gene is TRBV27, the J gene TRBJ1-1; no firm D call. The CDR3 is 15 amino acids. In germline, CDR1 is MNHEY, CDR2 SMNVEV (reference sequence). V dropped 3 bases and J dropped 0 bases, with 11 bases sitting between them. CDR3 amino acids: CASSFLGRLNTEAFF. The CDR3 coding sequence is TGTGCCAGCAGTTTCCTCGGACGGCTGAACACTGAAGCTTTCTTT.